Each of the 6 T cell receptor beta chains below was sequenced from the same sample in a study of breast tumors, draining lymph nodes, adjacent tissues. Breast cancer patients provided tissue from their axillary draining lymph nodes. TCRdb fed the multiplex PCR reads into MiXCR, producing one record per CDR3 protein. This sample has approximately 210,000 distinct CDR3 sequences; roughly a third occur once, and the top ten carry approximately 3.5%. Sequenced material: axillary lymph node tissue. The origin of the receptors is a female donor with breast cancer. Some clones in this sample may be carry-over from other donors' samples.

This clonotype was observed many times. The chain links TRBV20-1 to TRBJ2-5; 8 nucleotides agree with TRBD2. In germline, CDR1 is DFQATT, CDR2 SNEGSKA (reference sequence). The CDR3 totals 14 residues. Trimming took 6 bases from V and 4 from J; bases not matched to a gene: 10. In DNA, the CDR3 is TGCAGTGCCCTCGGGCTAGCGGGTGGAGAGACCCAGTACTTC. Protein: CSALGLAGGETQYF.

About this clonotype itself: This may be a read error: a much more frequent sequence differs by one nucleotide. This chain links TRBV7-2 with TRBJ2-7; a weak D match, TRBD2 (7 bases). Looked up from germline, CDR1 is SGHTA and CDR2 is FQGNSA. The CDR3 sequence is 14 residues long. The germline V and J ends were trimmed by 4 bases and 4 bases, with 14 bases remaining between them. CDR3 residues: CTSSSGGPPYEQYF. CDR3 nucleotide sequence: TGTACCAGCAGCTCGGGGGGCCCACCATACGAGCAGTACTTC. The full variable domain, its missing parts supplied by reference TRBV7-2 and TRBJ2-7, is GAGVSQSPSNKVTEKGKDVELRCDPISGHTALYWYRQSLGQGLEFLIYFQGNSAPDKSGLPSDRFSAERTGGSVSTLTIQRTQQEDSAVYLCTSSSGGPPYEQYFGPGTRLTVT.

V and J are TRBV10-3 and TRBJ1-5; 7 bases map to TRBD1. V trimming: 7 bases; J trimming: 0 bases; junction bases outside the gene matches: 9. Germline V lookup: CDR1 ENHRY, CDR2 SYGVKD. This CDR3 has 16 amino acids. The CDR3 region has the DNA TGTGCCATCACCATTGACAGGGCGTATAGCAATCAGCCCCAGCATTTT. Its translation is CAITIDRAYSNQPQHF.

This clonotype was observed a few times. This sequence joins TRBV6-5 and TRBJ1-2, with 10 bases aligning to TRBD1. J lost 4 bases, V lost 6 bases, and 20 bases had no gene match. The V gene's germline CDR1 is MNHEY and CDR2 SVGAGI. This CDR3 contains 19 residues. Here the CDR3 reads CASSRLGKLPGQGSYGYTF. The CDR3 DNA reads as TGTGCCAGCAGCCGATTGGGGAAACTTCCGGGACAGGGGAGCTATGGCTACACCTTC.

This clonotype was detected ten times or more. The chain recombines TRBV7-2 with TRBJ2-3, with D tentatively TRBD1 (5 bases). From germline, CDR1 is SGHTA and CDR2 FQGNSA. CDR3 length: 14 residues. Trimming pared 5 bases from V and 0 bases from J, leaving 9 bases between. CDR3: CASSPGHSTDTQYF. In DNA, the CDR3 is TGTGCCAGCAGCCCCGGACACAGCACAGATACGCAGTATTTT.

This clonotype was seen at least ten times. The chain combines TRBV5-1 with TRBJ2-7; D tentatively fits TRBD1 or TRBD2 (5 bases each). CDR1 SGHRS and CDR2 YFSETQ come from the germline V gene. The length of the CDR3 is 14 residues. Trimming took 2 bases from V and 2 from J, leaving 11 bases between them. CDR3 amino acids: CASSFTGTAYEQYF. The CDR3 DNA is TGCGCCAGCAGCTTCACCGGGACGGCCTACGAGCAGTACTTC.